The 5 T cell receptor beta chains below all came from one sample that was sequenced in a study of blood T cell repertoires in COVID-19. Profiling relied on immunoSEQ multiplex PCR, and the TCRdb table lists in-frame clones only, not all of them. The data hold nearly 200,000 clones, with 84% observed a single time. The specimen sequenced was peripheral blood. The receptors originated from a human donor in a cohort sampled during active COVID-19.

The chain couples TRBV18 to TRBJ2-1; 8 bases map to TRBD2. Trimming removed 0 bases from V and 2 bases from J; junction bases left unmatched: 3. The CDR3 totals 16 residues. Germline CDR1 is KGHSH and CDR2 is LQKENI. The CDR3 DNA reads TGTGCCAGCTCACCACCGGCGGGAGGTACCTACAATGAGCAGTTCTTC. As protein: CASSPPAGGTYNEQFF.

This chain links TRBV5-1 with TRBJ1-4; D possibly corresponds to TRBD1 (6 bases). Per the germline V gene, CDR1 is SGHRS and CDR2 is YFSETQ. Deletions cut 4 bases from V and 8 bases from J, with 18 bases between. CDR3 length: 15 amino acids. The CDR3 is CASSIGGAQGEKLFF. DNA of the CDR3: TGCGCCAGCAGCATTGGGGGGGCCCAAGGGGAAAAACTGTTTTTT.

The CDR3 sequence: CASSLLRGTDTQYF. The CDR3 bases are TGTGCCAGCAGCTTACTTCGAGGCACAGATACGCAGTATTTT. The chain employs TRBV7-2 and TRBJ2-3, with D unclear. V dropped 2 bases and J dropped 1 base, with 7 bases sitting between them. Germline-derived CDR1 and CDR2 are SGHTA and FQGNSA. The CDR3 is made up of 14 amino acids. Looking up the rest from reference TRBV7-2 and TRBJ2-3 gives the full variable domain: GAGVSQSPSNKVTEKGKDVELRCDPISGHTALYWYRQSLGQGLEFLIYFQGNSAPDKSGLPSDRFSAERTGGSVSTLTIQRTQQEDSAVYLCASSLLRGTDTQYFGPGTRLTVL.

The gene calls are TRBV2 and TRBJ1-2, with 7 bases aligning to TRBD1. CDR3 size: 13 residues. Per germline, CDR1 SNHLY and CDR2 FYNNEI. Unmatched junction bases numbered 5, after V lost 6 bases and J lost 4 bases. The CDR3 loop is CASRRQGRYGYTF. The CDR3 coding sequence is TGTGCCAGCAGGAGACAGGGTCGCTATGGCTACACCTTC.

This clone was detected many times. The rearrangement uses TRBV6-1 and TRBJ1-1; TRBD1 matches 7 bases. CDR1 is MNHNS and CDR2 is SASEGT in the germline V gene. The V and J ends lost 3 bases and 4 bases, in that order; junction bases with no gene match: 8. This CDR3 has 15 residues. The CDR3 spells CASSDRGFRSTEAFF. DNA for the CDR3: TGTGCCAGCAGTGACAGGGGGTTTCGTAGCACTGAAGCTTTCTTT.